This T cell receptor beta chain originates from a study of cytomegalovirus exposure and HLA in healthy donors. Study conclusions and caveats: According to the study, 160 or so TCR beta chains were cytomegalovirus-associated. Per published accounts, TCR beta sequences correctly predicted the HLA-A and HLA-B alleles of most subjects.

The PCR had 60 Vbeta and 13 Jbeta primers. Sequencing used immunoSEQ multiplex PCR; TCRdb keeps in-frame clones, though not all of them. This sample has more than 90,000 clones, with less than 80% found just once. On this clone: Its antigen is as yet unknown.

Trimming took off 5 bases at V and 2 bases at J, with 18 bases between the two ends. The germline CDR1 and CDR2 sequences are SNHLY and FYNNEI. The CDR3 loop spans 16 amino acids. This chain connects TRBV2 to TRBJ2-5; TRBD1 is a possible D gene (5 bases). The source material was PBMCs. The TCR originated in a woman in her twenties or thirties in good health and CMV-seronegative. This CDR3 reads CASSRTVYSGQETQYF. CDR3 nucleotides: TGTGCCAGCAGTAGGACGGTTTACTCAGGGCAAGAGACCCAGTACTTC.